In this sample, the clone carrying this TCR beta chain turned up a few times. This record belongs to a study of shared T cell receptors in the human thymus. CDR3 length: 17 residues. The germline CDR1 and CDR2 sequences are LGHNA and YSLEER. V lost 0 bases, J lost 4 bases, and 16 bases lay in between. TCRdb keeps only in-frame clones here, not all; method: immunoSEQ multiplex PCR. The data contain just under 550,000 clones, around 82% of them singletons. The sample also formed part of further work on human thymus T cells. From that second work: It was healthy Finnish infants having corrective surgery for congenital heart defects who were the donors. Thymic material originated from resections removed in the course of corrective heart surgery. Apparent skewing of V and J gene usage characterized both thymic and blood repertoires. A high degree of thymic repertoire overlap among unrelated individuals was reported in related research.

This receptor was obtained from a boy under two years old with a congenital heart defect. The chain carries TRBV4-3 and TRBJ1-3, with D perhaps matching TRBD1 (6 bases). Material for sequencing was thymocytes. The CDR3 is CASSQDERGGGGNTIYF. DNA of the CDR3: TGCGCCAGCAGCCAAGATGAGCGGGGGGGCGGAGGAAACACCATATATTTT.